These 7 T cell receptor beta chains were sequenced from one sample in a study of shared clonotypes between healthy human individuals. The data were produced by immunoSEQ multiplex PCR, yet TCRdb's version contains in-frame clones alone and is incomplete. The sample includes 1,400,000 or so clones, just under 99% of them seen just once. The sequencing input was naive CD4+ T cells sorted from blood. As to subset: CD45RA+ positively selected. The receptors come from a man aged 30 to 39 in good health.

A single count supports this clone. The CDR3 DNA is TGTGCCAGCAGGACGACAGGGAAATCCTACGAGCAGTACTTC. This sequence encodes CASRTTGKSYEQYF. The chain couples TRBV28 to TRBJ2-7, with 7 bases identical to TRBD1. This CDR3 is built from 14 residues. After removal of 6 bases from V and 1 base from J, the junction contained 6 bases not matched to a gene. Germline V CDR1 and CDR2: MDHEN, SYDVKM.

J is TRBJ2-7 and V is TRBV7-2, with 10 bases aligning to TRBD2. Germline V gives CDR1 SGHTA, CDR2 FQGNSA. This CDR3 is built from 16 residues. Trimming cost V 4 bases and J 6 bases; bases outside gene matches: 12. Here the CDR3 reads CASSSSARLAGVEQYF. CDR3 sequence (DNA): TGTGCCAGCAGCTCCTCAGCGCGTCTAGCGGGAGTCGAGCAGTACTTC.

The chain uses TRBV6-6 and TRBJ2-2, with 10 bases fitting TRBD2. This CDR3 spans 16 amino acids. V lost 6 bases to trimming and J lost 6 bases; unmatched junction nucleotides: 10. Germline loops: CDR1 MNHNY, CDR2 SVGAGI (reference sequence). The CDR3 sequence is CASRPPSGRLSGELFF. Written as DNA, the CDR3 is TGTGCCAGCAGGCCGCCTAGCGGGAGACTTTCCGGGGAGCTGTTTTTT.

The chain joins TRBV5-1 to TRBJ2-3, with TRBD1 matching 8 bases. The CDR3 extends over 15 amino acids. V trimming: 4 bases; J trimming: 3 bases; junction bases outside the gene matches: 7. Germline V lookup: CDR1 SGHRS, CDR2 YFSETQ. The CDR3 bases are TGCGCCAGCAGCGCCGGACAGGGCAGGACAGATACGCAGTATTTT. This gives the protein CASSAGQGRTDTQYF.

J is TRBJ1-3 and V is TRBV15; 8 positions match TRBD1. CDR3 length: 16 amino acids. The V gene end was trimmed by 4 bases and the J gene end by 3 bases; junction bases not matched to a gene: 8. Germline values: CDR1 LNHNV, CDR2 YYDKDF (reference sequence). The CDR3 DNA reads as TGTGCCACCAGCACAGTGGCCAGGGGGCTTGGAAACACCATATATTTT. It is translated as CATSTVARGLGNTIYF.

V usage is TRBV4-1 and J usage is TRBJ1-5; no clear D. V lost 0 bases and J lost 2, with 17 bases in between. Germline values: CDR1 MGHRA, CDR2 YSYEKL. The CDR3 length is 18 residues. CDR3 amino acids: CASSQDSPDPWRNQPQHF. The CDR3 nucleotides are TGCGCCAGCAGCCAAGATTCCCCGGACCCCTGGCGCAATCAGCCCCAGCATTTT.

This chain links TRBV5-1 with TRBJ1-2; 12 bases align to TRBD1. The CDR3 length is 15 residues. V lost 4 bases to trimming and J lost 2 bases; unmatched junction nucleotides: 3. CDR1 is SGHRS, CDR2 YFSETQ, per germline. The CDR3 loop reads CASSVGQGANYGYTF. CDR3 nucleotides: TGCGCCAGCAGCGTGGGACAGGGGGCGAACTATGGCTACACCTTC.